Detailed here is one T cell receptor beta chain. What it binds is unknown. Repertoires were generated with immunoSEQ multiplex PCR, while TCRdb's copy carries only in-frame clones and drops some. The table lists approximately 160,000 clones, roughly 89% of them singletons. This entry belongs to a study of cytomegalovirus exposure and HLA in healthy donors. General study points: Associated with cytomegalovirus, according to the listing, were 170 or so TCR beta chains.

The clonotype was recovered from a woman aged 18-29 years in good health and CMV-seropositive. Material: PBMCs.

CDR3: CASSLGLAGGIVTYNEQFF. The CDR3 DNA follows: TGTGCCAGCAGCTTGGGACTAGCGGGAGGTATAGTCACCTACAATGAGCAGTTCTTC. V is TRBV28 and J is TRBJ2-1; 15 nucleotides agree with TRBD2. The CDR3 sequence is 19 residues long. Germline lookup yields CDR1 MDHEN and CDR2 SYDVKM. V shed 6 bases, J shed 2 bases, and the junction held 11 bases outside the gene matches.